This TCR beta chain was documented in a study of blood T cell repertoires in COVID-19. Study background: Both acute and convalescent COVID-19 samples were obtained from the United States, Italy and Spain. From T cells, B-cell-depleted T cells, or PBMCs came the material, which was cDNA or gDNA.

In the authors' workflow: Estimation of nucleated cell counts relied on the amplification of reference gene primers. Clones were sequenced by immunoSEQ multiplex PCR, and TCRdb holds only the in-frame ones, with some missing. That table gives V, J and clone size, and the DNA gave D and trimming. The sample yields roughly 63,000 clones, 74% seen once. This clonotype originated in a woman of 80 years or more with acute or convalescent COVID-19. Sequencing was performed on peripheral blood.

The CDR3 spells CASSQEPRAYNEQFF. CDR3 nucleotides: TGCGCCAGCAGCCAAGAGCCCCGAGCCTACAATGAGCAGTTCTTC. J is TRBJ2-1 and V is TRBV4-3; no clear D gene. Germline CDR1 reads LGHNA; CDR2 reads YSLEER. Deletions cut 0 bases from V and 2 bases from J, with 8 bases between. The CDR3 is 15 residues long.